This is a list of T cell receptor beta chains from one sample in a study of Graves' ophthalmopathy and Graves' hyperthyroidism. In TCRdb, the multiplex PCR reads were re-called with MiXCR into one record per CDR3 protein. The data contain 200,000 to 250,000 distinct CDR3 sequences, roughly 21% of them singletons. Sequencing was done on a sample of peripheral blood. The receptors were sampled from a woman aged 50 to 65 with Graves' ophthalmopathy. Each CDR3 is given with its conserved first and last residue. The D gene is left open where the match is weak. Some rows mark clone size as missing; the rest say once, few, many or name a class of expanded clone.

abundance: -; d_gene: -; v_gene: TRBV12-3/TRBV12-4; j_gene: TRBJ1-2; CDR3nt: TGTGCCAGCAGCTGGAGAAGGGGTTATGGCTACACCTTC; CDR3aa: CASSWRRGYGYTF
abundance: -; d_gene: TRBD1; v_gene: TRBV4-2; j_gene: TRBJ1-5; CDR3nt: TGTGCCAGCCGAGGGACAGGGAGAAGTCAGCCCCAGCATTTT; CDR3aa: CASRGTGRSQPQHF
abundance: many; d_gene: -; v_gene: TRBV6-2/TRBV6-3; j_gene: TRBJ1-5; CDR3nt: TGTGCCAGCAGCCAGCAATGGGGATCCTACCCCCAGCATTTT; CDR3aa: CASSQQWGSYPQHF
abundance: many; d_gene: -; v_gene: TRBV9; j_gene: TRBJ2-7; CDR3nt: TGTGCCAGCAGCGTGGGGGGCCCGGCCTACGAGCAGTACTTC; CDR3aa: CASSVGGPAYEQYF
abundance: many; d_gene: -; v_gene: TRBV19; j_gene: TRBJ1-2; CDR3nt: TGTGCCAGCAGAACAGGAACTAACTATGGCTACACCTTC; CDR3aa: CASRTGTNYGYTF
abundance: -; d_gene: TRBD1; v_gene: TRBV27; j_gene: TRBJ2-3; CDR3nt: TGTGCCAGCAGTTTATGGGGACAGGGGGCTAACACAGATACGCAGTATTTT; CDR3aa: CASSLWGQGANTDTQYF
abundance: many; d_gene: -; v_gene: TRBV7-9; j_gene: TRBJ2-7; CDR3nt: TGTGCCAGCAGCTCTGTGGGCCAGTACGAGCAGTACTTC; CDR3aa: CASSSVGQYEQYF
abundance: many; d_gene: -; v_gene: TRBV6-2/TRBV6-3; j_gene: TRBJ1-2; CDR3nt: TGTGCCAGCACTCGCCGCGCGGCTGGCTACACCTTC; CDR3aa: CASTRRAAGYTF
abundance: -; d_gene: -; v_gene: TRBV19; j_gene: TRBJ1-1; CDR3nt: TGTGCCAGTAGTATAACAGGGACGAACACTGAAGCTTTCTTT; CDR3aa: CASSITGTNTEAFF
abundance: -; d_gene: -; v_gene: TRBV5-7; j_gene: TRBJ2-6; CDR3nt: TGCGCCAGCAGCTTCCCGGGCTCTGGGGCCAACGTCCTGACTTTC; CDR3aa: CASSFPGSGANVLTF
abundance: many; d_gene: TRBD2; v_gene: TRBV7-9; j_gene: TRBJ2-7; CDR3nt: TGTGCCAGCAGCTTATCGGGAGGGTTCTACGAGCAGTACTTC; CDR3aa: CASSLSGGFYEQYF
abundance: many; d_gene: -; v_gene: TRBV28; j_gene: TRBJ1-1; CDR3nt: TGTGCCAGCAGGAGCTCACATTATACTGAAGCTTTCTTT; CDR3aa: CASRSSHYTEAFF
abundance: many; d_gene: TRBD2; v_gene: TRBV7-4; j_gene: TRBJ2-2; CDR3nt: TGTGCCAGCAGCTGGATCCCGGAAGGACTAGCGGGAGGTTCGAACACCGGGGAGCTGTTTTTT; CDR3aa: CASSWIPEGLAGGSNTGELFF
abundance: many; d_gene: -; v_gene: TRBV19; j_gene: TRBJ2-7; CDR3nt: TGTGCCAGTAGTACGAATTCGGACTACGAGCAGTACTTC; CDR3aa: CASSTNSDYEQYF
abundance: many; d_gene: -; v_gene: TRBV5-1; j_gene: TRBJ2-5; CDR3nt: TGCGCCAGCAGCTTGGCGAAGGGGCAAGAGACCCAGTACTTC; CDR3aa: CASSLAKGQETQYF
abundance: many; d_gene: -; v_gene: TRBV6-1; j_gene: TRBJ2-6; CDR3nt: TGTGCCAGCAGTCCCAGCGTCGGGGGGGCCAACGTCCTGACTTTC; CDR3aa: CASSPSVGGANVLTF
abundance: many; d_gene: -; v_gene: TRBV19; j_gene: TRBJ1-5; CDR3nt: TGTGCCAGTAGTAACGGCGCGGTTTACCATCAGCCCCAGCATTTT; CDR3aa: CASSNGAVYHQPQHF